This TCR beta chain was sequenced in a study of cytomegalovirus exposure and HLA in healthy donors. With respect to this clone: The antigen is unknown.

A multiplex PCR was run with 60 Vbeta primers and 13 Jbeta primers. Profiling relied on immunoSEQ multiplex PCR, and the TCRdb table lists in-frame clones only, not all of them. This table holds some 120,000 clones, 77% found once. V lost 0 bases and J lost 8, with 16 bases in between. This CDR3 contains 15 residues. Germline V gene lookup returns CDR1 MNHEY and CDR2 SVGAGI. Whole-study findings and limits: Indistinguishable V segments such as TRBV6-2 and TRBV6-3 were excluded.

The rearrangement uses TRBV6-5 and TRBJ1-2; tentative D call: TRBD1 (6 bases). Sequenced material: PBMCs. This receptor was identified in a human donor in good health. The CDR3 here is CASSYSISGGAGYTF. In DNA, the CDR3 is TGTGCCAGCAGTTACTCGATTTCGGGGGGCGCGGGCTACACCTTC.